The clone carrying this T cell receptor (beta chain) was recorded a few times. Its antigen is not known. Construction of TCR beta libraries relied on iRepertoire HTBI primers and on Arm-PCR targeting CDR3 regions. TCRdb re-called the multiplex PCR reads with MiXCR, one entry per CDR3 protein. The sample carries roughly 700,000 distinct CDR3 sequences, around 30% recorded once. The sample comes from a study of regulatory T cells in long-lasting Graves disease. About the research overall: The term persistent Graves' disease signified upward of 5 years on antithyroid drugs with positive TSH receptor antibodies. Overall study results and limits: Thyroid tissue was not studied; only peripheral blood was. The TCR repertoire of persistent Graves' patients was less diverse than that of newly diagnosed ones.

V lost 4 bases and J lost 5, with 9 bases in between. This CDR3 has 12 amino acids. Germline-derived CDR1 and CDR2 are GTSNPN and SVGIG (reference sequence). Specified time point: persistent/refractory GD, antithyroid drugs over 5 years with positive TRAb. PBMC-derived RNA was used for the TCR library. Sequenced material: peripheral blood mononuclear cells (PBMCs), taken when the disease was refractory, from a patient treated with antithyroid drugs. This chain links TRBV30 with TRBJ2-1; no definite D call. This receptor was taken from a female donor with Graves disease. This chain's CDR3 is CAWKSSNNEQFF. CDR3 bases: TGTGCCTGGAAGTCATCGAACAATGAGCAGTTCTTC.